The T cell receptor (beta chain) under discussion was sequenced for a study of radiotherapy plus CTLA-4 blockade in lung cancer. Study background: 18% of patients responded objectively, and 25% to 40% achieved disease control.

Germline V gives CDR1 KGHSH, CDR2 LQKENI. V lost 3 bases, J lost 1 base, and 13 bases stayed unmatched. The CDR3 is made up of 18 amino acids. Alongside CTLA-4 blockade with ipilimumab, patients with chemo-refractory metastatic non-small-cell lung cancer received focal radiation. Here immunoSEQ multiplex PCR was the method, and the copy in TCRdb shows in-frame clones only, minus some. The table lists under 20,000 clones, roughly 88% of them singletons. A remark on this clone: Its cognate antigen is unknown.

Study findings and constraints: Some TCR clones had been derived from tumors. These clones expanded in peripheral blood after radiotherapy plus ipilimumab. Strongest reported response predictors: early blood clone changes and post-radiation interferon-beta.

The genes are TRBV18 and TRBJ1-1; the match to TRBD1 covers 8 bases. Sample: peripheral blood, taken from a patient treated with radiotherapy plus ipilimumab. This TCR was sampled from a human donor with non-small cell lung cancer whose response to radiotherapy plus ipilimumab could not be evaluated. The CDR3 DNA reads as TGTGCCAGCTCACCGCGACTGTCAGGGGGCGCCTCGAACACTGAAGCTTTCTTT. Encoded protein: CASSPRLSGGASNTEAFF.